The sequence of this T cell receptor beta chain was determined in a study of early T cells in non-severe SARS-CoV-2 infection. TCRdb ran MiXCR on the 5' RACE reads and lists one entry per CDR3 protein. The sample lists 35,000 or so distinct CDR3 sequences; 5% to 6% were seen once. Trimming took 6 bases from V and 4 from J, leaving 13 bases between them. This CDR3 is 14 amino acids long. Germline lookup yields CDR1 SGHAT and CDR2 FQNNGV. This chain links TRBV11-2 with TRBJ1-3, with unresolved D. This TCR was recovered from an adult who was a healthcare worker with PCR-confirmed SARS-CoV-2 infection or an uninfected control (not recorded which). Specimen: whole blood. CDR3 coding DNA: TGTGCCAGCAGTCCGAGGAGTAGGGGAAACACCATATATTTT. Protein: CASSPRSRGNTIYF.